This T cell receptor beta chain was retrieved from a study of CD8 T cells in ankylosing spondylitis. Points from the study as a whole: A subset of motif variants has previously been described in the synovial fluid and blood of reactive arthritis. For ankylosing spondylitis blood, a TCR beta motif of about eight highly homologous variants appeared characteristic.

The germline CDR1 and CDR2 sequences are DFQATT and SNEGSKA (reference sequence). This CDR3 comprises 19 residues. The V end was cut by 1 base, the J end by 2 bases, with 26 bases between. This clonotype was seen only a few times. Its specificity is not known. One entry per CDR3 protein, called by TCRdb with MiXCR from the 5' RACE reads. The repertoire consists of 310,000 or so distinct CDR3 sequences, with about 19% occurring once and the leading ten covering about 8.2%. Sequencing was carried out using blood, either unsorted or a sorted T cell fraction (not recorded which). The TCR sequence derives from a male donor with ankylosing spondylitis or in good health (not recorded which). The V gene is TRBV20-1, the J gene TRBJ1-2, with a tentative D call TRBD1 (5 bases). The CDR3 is CSARGEPRGRGLTNYGYTF. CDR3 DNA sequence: TGCAGTGCTAGAGGAGAGCCGAGAGGCCGGGGCCTAACGAACTATGGCTACACCTTC.